This TCR beta chain is from a study of a mutant IDH1 vaccine in newly diagnosed glioma. The wider study: Vaccination was launched 4-6 weeks after radiotherapy alone, or with temozolomide cycles. Patients arrived already treated with radiotherapy, temozolomide, or both, most having had both. Study observations and caveats: Detectable vaccine-induced immune responses arose in 80% to 95% of patients.

Comments on this clone: Its antigen remains unknown.

Time point indicated: week 23, last vaccination. A 20-mer mutant IDH1 peptide at 300 ug was injected subcutaneously with topical imiquimod. Measured with immunoSEQ multiplex PCR; TCRdb has only the in-frame clones, and not every one. The repertoire holds tens of thousands of clones, with around 85% as singletons. Here the sequenced sample was PBMCs, taken from a glioma patient whose treatment included an IDH1 peptide vaccine. The TCR originated in a woman in her fifties or sixties with glioma.

The CDR3 region is CASSVPSGRYEQYF. The CDR3 nucleotides read TGTGCCAGCAGCGTACCTAGCGGGAGGTACGAGCAGTACTTC. J is TRBJ2-7 and V is TRBV9; TRBD2 aligns across 11 bases. The germline CDR1 and CDR2 sequences are SGDLS and YYNGEE. V trimming: 1 base; J trimming: 4 bases; junction bases outside the gene matches: 1. This CDR3 is built from 14 residues.